The 11 T cell receptor beta chains reported below all come from one sample, sequenced in a study of shared clonotypes between healthy human individuals (dated by TCRdb to 2018 to 2021). The library was built by means of the immunoSEQ multiplex PCR assay. The clones in this table, taken by TCRdb from immuneACCESS, are in-frame only. Not every clone is retained; where verified, under half of the shortfall comes from an unresolved V gene, and the cause of the rest is unknown. This sample comprises 1.6 million or so clones, 96% of them detected only once. The ten largest clonotypes hold 1.2% of the sample. Sequencing was carried out using naive CD4+ T cells sorted from blood. The label giving this sample's cell subset or site can be read as: CD45RA+ positively selected. The source is a man aged 30 to 45 in good health.

The V call is TRBV7-2, the J call TRBJ2-3; 9 bases line up with TRBD2. The CDR3 is 15 amino acids. The germline gives CDR1 SGHTA, CDR2 FQGNSA. V dropped 2 bases and J dropped 3; count of bases not matched to a gene: 3. This CDR3 reads CASSLLAGGTDTQYF. In nucleotides, the CDR3 is TGTGCCAGCAGCTTACTGGCGGGAGGGACAGATACGCAGTATTTT.

This chain's CDR3 is CASSWADRAGNQPQHF. CDR3 DNA sequence: TGTGCCAGCAGCTGGGCGGACAGGGCCGGCAATCAGCCCCAGCATTTT. The chain combines TRBV5-8 with TRBJ1-5, with 8 bases identical to TRBD1. V dropped 3 bases and J dropped 2; count of bases not matched to a gene: 7. Germline-derived CDR1 and CDR2 are SGHTS and YDEGEE. The CDR3 extends over 16 amino acids.

J is TRBJ2-7 and V is TRBV5-1, with unresolved D. This CDR3 comprises 15 residues. Germline assignment: CDR1 SGHRS and CDR2 YFSETQ. The ends were cut back, 1 base at V and 4 bases at J, with 15 bases in the middle. The CDR3 loop is CASSLLPQAPYEQYF. The DNA for the CDR3 is TGCGCCAGCAGCTTGCTCCCGCAAGCCCCGTACGAGCAGTACTTC.

Here the CDR3 DNA reads TGTGCCAGCTCAGGCTCGACAGGGGATTTAGATGAGCAGTTCTTC. Its translation is CASSGSTGDLDEQFF. The V and J genes are TRBV18 and TRBJ2-1, with 8 positions matching TRBD1. This CDR3 has 15 amino acids. The junction had 11 bases not matched to a gene; V was cut back by 5 bases and J by 8 bases. Germline values: CDR1 KGHSH, CDR2 LQKENI.

Here the CDR3 reads CASTGPPSYEQYF. The DNA for the CDR3 is TGTGCCAGCACCGGGCCCCCATCGTACGAGCAGTACTTC. This chain connects TRBV6-6 to TRBJ2-7; D uncertain. Trimming cost V 7 bases and J 4 bases, with 14 bases left between them. Germline V gives CDR1 MNHNY, CDR2 SVGAGI (reference sequence). This CDR3 comprises 13 residues.

The rearrangement joins TRBV5-4 to TRBJ2-1, with D uncertain. With 4 bases removed from V and 8 bases from J, the gap between germline ends came to 16 bases. Germline CDR1 is SGHNT and CDR2 is YYREEE (reference sequence). CDR3 length: 14 amino acids. The CDR3 reads CASSPPKGKDEQFF. In DNA form, the CDR3 reads TGTGCCAGCAGCCCCCCAAAAGGAAAGGATGAGCAGTTCTTC. Based on the CDR3 plus reference TRBV5-4 and TRBJ2-1, the full variable domain is ETGVTQSPTHLIKTRGQQVTLRCSSQSGHNTVSWYQQALGQGPQFIFQYYREEENGRGNFPPRFSGLQFPNYSSELNVNALELDDSALYLCASSPPKGKDEQFFGPGTRLTVL.

V usage is TRBV27 and J usage is TRBJ2-7; no clear D. V lost 0 bases and J 0 bases, leaving 6 bases between the germline ends. Germline V gene lookup returns CDR1 MNHEY and CDR2 SMNVEV (reference sequence). The CDR3 loop spans 14 amino acids. The CDR3 coding sequence is TGTGCCAGCAGTTTATCTGGGTTCTCCTACGAGCAGTACTTC. Translation: CASSLSGFSYEQYF.

The V gene is TRBV28, the J gene TRBJ2-7; D not certain. Germline V gene sequence: CDR1 MDHEN, CDR2 SYDVKM. Trimming cost V 3 bases and J 6 bases, with 15 bases left between them. The CDR3 sequence is 14 residues long. In nucleotides, the CDR3 is TGTGCCAGCAGTTTTGCTGACTGGAGACTCGAGCAGTACTTC. It yields the protein CASSFADWRLEQYF.

The gene calls are TRBV29-1 and TRBJ2-3; a weak D match, TRBD1 (7 bases). Trimming left V 3 bases short and J 1 base short, with 17 bases between. This CDR3 spans 16 amino acids. Germline V gene lookup returns CDR1 SQVTM and CDR2 ANQGSEA. The chain's CDR3 is CSVDPQRGTGTDTQYF. The CDR3, as DNA: TGCAGCGTTGACCCTCAACGGGGGACAGGCACAGATACGCAGTATTTT.

This chain joins TRBV18 and TRBJ1-2, with 11 bases matching TRBD1. Germline CDR1 reads KGHSH; CDR2 reads LQKENI. Trimming took 4 bases from V and 5 from J; bases not matched to a gene: 6. This CDR3 region has 15 residues. The DNA of the CDR3 is TGTGCCAGCTCACAGCACGGGACAGGGGGTTATGGCTACACCTTC. It is translated as CASSQHGTGGYGYTF.

The genes are TRBV7-8 and TRBJ2-1; D unresolved. Trimming removed 1 base from V and 8 bases from J, with 9 bases in between. Germline values: CDR1 SGHVS, CDR2 FQNEAQ. There are 13 residues in the CDR3. The CDR3 DNA reads TGTGCCAGCAGCTTAGTAAGGTACGATGAGCAGTTCTTC. This gives the protein CASSLVRYDEQFF. The full variable domain, its missing parts supplied by reference TRBV7-8 and TRBJ2-1, is GAGVSQSPRYKVAKRGQDVALRCDPISGHVSLFWYQQALGQGPEFLTYFQNEAQLDKSGLPSDRFFAERPEGSVSTLKIQRTQQEDSAVYLCASSLVRYDEQFFGPGTRLTVL.